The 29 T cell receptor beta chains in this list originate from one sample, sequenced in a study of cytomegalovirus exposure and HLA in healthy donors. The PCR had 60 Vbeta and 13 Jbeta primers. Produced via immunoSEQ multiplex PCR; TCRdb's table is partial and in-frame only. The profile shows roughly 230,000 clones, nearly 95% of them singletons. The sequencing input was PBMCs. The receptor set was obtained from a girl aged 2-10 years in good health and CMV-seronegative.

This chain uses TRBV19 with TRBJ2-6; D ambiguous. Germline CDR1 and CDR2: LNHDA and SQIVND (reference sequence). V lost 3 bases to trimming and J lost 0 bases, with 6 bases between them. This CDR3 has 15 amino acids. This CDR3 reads CASSISNSGANVLTF. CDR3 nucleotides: TGTGCCAGTAGTATTAGTAACTCTGGGGCCAACGTCCTGACTTTC.

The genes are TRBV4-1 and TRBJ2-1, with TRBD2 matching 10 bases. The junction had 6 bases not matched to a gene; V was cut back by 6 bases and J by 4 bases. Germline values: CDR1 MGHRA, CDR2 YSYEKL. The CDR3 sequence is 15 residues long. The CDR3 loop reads CASSVTLAGYNEQFF. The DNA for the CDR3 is TGCGCCAGCAGTGTAACACTAGCGGGATACAATGAGCAGTTCTTC.

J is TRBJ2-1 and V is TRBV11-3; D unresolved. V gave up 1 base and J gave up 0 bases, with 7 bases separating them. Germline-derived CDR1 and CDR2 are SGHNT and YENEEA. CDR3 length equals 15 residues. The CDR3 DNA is TGTGCCAGCAGCTTAGGAACGAGCTCCTACAATGAGCAGTTCTTC. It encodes CASSLGTSSYNEQFF.

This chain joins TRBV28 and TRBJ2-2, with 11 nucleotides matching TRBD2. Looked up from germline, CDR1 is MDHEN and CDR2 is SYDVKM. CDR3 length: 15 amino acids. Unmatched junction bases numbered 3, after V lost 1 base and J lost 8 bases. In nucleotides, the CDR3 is TGTGCCAGCAGTTTATATAGCGGGGGGGCTGGGGAGCTGTTTTTT. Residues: CASSLYSGGAGELFF. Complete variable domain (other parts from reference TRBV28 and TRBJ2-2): DVKVTQSSRYLVKRTGEKVFLECVQDMDHENMFWYRQDPGLGLRLIYFSYDVKMKEKGDIPEGYSVSREKKERFSLILESASTNQTSMYLCASSLYSGGAGELFFGEGSRLTVL.

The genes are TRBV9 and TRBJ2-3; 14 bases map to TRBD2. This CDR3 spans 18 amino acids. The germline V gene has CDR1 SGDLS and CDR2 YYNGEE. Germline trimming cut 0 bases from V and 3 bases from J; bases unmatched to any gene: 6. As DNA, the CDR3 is TGTGCCAGCAGCGTAGGACTAGCGGGGGGGCTGGGAACAGATACGCAGTATTTT. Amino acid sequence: CASSVGLAGGLGTDTQYF.

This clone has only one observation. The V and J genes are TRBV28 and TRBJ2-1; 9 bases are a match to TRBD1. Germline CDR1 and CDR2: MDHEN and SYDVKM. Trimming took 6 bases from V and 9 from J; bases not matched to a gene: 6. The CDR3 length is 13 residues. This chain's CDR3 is CASRRQGGSEQFF. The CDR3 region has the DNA TGTGCCAGCAGACGACAGGGGGGAAGTGAGCAGTTCTTC.

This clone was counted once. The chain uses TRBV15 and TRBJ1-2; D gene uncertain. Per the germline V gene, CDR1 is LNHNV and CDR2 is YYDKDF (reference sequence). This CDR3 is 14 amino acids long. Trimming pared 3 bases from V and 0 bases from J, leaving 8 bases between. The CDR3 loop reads CATSRRYANYGYTF. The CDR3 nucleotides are TGTGCCACCAGCAGGAGATACGCTAACTATGGCTACACCTTC.

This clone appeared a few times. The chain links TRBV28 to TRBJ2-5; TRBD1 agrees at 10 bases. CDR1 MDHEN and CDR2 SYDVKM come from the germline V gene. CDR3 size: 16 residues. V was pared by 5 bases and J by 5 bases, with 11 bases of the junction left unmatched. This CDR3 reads CASSLSGTGVSETQYF. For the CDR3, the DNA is TGTGCCAGCAGTCTCTCCGGGACAGGGGTATCGGAGACCCAGTACTTC.

The CDR3 region has the DNA TGTGCCAGCAGCCCCGACTGGGCCGGGGAGCTGTTTTTT. Encoded protein: CASSPDWAGELFF. The chain combines TRBV7-3 with TRBJ2-2; no reliable D call. Per the germline V gene, CDR1 is SGHTA and CDR2 is FQGTGA. Trimming pared 5 bases from V and 6 bases from J, leaving 10 bases between. The CDR3 totals 13 residues.

The CDR3 DNA reads as TGTGCCAGCAGGGACGGGAAAATTGGAGACTATGGCTACACCTTC. It is translated as CASRDGKIGDYGYTF. The chain couples TRBV28 to TRBJ1-2; D is uncertain. The CDR3 runs 15 residues. V was shortened by 6 bases and J by 3 bases, with 17 bases between the two germline ends. CDR1 and CDR2 (germline): MDHEN, SYDVKM.

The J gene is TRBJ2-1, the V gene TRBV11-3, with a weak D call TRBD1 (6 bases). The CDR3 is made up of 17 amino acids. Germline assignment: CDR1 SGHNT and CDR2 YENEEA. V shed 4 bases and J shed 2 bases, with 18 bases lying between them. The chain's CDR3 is CASSSRFQGPTYNEQFF. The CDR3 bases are TGTGCCAGCAGCTCGAGGTTCCAGGGGCCGACCTACAATGAGCAGTTCTTC.

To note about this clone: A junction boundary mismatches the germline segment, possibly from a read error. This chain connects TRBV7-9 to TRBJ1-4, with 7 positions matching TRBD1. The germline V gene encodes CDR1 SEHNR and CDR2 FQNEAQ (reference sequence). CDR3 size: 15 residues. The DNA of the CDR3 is TGTTCCAGCAGCCAGGGGGGAACTAACAATGAAAAACTGTTTTTT. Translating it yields CSSSQGGTNNEKLFF.

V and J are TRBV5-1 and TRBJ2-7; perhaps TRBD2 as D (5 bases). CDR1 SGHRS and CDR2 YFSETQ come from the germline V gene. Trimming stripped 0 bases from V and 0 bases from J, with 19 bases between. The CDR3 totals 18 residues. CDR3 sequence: CASSLASGSPLSSYEQYF. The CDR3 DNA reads TGCGCCAGCAGCTTGGCCAGCGGTTCTCCTCTAAGCTCCTACGAGCAGTACTTC.

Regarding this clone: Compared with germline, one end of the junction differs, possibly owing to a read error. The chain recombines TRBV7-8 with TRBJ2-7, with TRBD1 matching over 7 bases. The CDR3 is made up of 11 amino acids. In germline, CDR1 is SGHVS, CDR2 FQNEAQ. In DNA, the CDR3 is TGTGCCAGCAGCTTAAACACAGGGGTACACTTC. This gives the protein CASSLNTGVHF. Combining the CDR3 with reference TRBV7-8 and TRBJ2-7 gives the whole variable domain GAGVSQSPRYKVAKRGQDVALRCDPISGHVSLFWYQQALGQGPEFLTYFQNEAQLDKSGLPSDRFFAERPEGSVSTLKIQRTQQEDSAVYLCASSLNTGVHFGPGTRLTVT.

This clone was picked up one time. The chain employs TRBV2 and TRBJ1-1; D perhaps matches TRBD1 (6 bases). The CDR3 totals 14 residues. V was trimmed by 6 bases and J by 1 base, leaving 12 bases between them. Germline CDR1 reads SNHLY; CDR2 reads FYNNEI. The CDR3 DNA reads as TGTGCCAGCAGGGCACCGACAGGGAACACTGAAGCTTTCTTT. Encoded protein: CASRAPTGNTEAFF.

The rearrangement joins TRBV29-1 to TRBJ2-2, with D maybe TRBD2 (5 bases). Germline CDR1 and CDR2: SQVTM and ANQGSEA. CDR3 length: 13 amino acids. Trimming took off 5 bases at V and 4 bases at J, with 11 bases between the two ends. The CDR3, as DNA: TGCAGCGTTCACCGGGATTCCACCGGGGAGCTGTTTTTT. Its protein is CSVHRDSTGELFF.

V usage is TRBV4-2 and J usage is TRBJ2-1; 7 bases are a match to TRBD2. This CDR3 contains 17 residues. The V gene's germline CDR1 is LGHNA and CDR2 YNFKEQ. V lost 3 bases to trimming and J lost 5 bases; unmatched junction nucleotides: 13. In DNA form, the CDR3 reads TGTGCCAGCAGCCACGTTCTTGGGAGCGGGATAAACAATGAGCAGTTCTTC. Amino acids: CASSHVLGSGINNEQFF.

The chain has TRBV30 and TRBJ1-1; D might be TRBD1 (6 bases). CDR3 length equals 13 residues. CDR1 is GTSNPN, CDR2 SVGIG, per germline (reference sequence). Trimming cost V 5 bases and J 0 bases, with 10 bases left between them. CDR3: CAWGRTVNTEAFF. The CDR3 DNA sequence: TGTGCCTGGGGCCGGACAGTGAACACTGAAGCTTTCTTT.

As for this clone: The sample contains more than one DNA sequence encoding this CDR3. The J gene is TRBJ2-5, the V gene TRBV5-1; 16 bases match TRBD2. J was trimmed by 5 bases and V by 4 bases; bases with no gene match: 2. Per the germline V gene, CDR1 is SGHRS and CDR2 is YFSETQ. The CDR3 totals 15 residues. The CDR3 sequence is CASSPGLAGGETQYF. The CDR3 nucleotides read TGCGCCAGCAGCCCGGGACTAGCGGGAGGGGAGACCCAGTACTTC.

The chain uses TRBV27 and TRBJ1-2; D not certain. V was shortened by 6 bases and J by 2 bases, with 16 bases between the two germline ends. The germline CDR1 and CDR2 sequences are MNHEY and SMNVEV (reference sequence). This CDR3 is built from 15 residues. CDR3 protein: CASRPQVSPNYGYTF. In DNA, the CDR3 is TGTGCCAGCAGGCCGCAGGTGTCCCCGAACTATGGCTACACCTTC.

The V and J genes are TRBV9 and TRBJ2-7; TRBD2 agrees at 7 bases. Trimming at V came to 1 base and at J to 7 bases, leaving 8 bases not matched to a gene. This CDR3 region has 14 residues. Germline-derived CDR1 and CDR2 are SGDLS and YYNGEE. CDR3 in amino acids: CASSVLADPREQYF. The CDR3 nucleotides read TGTGCCAGCAGCGTACTAGCGGACCCGAGGGAGCAGTACTTC.

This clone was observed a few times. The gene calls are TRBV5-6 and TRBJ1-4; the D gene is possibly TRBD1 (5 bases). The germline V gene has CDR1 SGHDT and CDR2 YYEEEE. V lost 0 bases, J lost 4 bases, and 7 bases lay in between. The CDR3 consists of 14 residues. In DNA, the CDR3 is TGTGCCAGCAGCTTGGGCAGGGATAATGAAAAACTGTTTTTT. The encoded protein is CASSLGRDNEKLFF. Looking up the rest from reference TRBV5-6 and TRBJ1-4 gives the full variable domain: DAGVTQSPTHLIKTRGQQVTLRCSPKSGHDTVSWYQQALGQGPQFIFQYYEEEERQRGNFPDRFSGHQFPNYSSELNVNALLLGDSALYLCASSLGRDNEKLFFGSGTQLSVL.

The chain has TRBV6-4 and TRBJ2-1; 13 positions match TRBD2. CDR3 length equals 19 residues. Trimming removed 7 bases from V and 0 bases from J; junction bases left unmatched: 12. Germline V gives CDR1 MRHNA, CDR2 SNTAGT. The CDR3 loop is CASTSGTSGKIYSYNEQFF. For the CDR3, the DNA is TGTGCCAGCACCTCCGGGACTAGCGGGAAAATTTACTCCTACAATGAGCAGTTCTTC.

The CDR3 DNA is TGTGCCAGCGGCTCACTAGCGGGAGCCCCCAATGAGCAGTTCTTC. It encodes CASGSLAGAPNEQFF. This chain connects TRBV6-1 to TRBJ2-1, with 11 bases that match TRBD2. In germline, CDR1 is MNHNS, CDR2 SASEGT. Unmatched junction bases numbered 9, after V lost 8 bases and J lost 6 bases. The CDR3 covers 15 residues.

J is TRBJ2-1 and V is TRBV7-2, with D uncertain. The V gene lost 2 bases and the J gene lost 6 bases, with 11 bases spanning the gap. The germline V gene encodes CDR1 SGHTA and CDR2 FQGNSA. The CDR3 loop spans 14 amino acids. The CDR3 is CASSLIGGFNEQFF. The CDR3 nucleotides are TGTGCCAGCAGCTTAATTGGCGGTTTCAATGAGCAGTTCTTC.

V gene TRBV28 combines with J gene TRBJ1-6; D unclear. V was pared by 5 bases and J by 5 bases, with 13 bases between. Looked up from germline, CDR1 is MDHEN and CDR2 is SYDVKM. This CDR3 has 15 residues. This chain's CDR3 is CASSLGGRHNSPLHF. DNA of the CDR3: TGTGCCAGCAGTCTGGGAGGGAGACATAATTCACCCCTCCACTTT.

The CDR3 here is CASREVSGGRTDTQYF. The DNA of the CDR3 is TGTGCCAGCAGGGAGGTTAGCGGGGGGCGCACAGATACGCAGTATTTT. The genes are TRBV27 and TRBJ2-3, with 10 bases lining up with TRBD2. Germline lookup yields CDR1 MNHEY and CDR2 SMNVEV (reference sequence). The V segment lost 6 bases and the J segment 1 base; nucleotides outside the gene matches: 7. The CDR3 is 16 amino acids.

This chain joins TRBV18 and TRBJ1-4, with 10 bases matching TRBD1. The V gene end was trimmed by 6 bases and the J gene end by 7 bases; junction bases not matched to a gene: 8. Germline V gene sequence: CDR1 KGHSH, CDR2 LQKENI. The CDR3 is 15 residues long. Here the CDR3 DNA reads TGTGCCAGCTCCCTACCGGGACAGGGGTCTGAAAAACTGTTTTTT. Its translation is CASSLPGQGSEKLFF.

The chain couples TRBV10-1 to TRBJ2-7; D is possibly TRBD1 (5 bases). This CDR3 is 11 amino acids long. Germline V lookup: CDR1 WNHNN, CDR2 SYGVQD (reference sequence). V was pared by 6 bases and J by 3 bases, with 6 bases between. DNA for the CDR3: TGCGCCAGCAGCCAGGGCTACGAGCAGTACTTC. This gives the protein CASSQGYEQYF.